These T cell receptor beta chains were read from a single sample in a study of T cell responses to AZD1222 COVID-19 vaccine. Method: immunoSEQ multiplex PCR; TCRdb's copy keeps in-frame clones and lacks some. Among over 150,000 clones, 88% were seen once, and the ten largest hold less than 3.5%. Sequencing used peripheral blood, obtained on day 0 of AZD1222 vaccination. These receptors were collected from an adult in good health. Each CDR3 is given with its conserved first and last residue. The D gene is left open where the match is weak. Where a row states a size, it is once, few, many or the class of an expanded clone; other rows omit it.

j_call d_call clone_size v_call cdr3_nt cdr3_aa
TRBJ2-7 - - TRBV9 TGTGCCAGCAGCTCAGGAGGGCAGGATATGGGTTCCTACGAGCAGTACTTC CASSSGGQDMGSYEQYF
TRBJ2-1 - - TRBV4-3 TGCGCCAGCAGCCAAACCACAGGGACGGCCTACAATGAGCAGTTCTTC CASSQTTGTAYNEQFF
TRBJ1-5 - - TRBV7-2 TGTGCCAGCAGCCTGACAGTTAGCAATCAGCCCCAGCATTTT CASSLTVSNQPQHF
TRBJ2-1 - - TRBV12-3/TRBV12-4 TGTGCCAGCAGTTTAAGAGAGAACAATGAGCAGTTCTTC CASSLRENNEQFF
TRBJ2-5 - - TRBV2 TGTGCCAGCAGGGCGGAAGGGACCCAGTACTTC CASRAEGTQYF
TRBJ2-3 - - TRBV7-9 TGTGCCAGCAGCTTATCAGGAGGCACAGATACGCAGTATTTT CASSLSGGTDTQYF
TRBJ1-6 TRBD1 - TRBV7-2 TGTGCCAGCAGCTCGAAAGCGCCGGGACAGGGTTTAGTCCCCCTCCACTTT CASSSKAPGQGLVPLHF
TRBJ1-1 - - TRBV9 TGTGCCAGCAGCGAGGGCCCTGCGGGTAGGGGCGACACTGAAGCTTTCTTT CASSEGPAGRGDTEAFF
TRBJ1-6 TRBD1 - TRBV18 TGTGCCAGCTCACCTCAGGGGGTCAATTCACCCCTCCACTTT CASSPQGVNSPLHF
TRBJ2-3 TRBD1 - TRBV11-2 TGTGCCAGCAGCTCGGGACAGGGGACAGATACGCAGTATTTT CASSSGQGTDTQYF
TRBJ2-2 - - TRBV7-2 TGTGCCAGCAGCTTAGCGGGGGACACCGGGGAGCTGTTTTTT CASSLAGDTGELFF
TRBJ1-4 - - TRBV9 TGTGCCAGCAGCGTAGGAACAGTGGCTAATGAAAAACTGTTTTTT CASSVGTVANEKLFF
TRBJ2-6 - - TRBV10-3 TGTGCCATCAGTGAGTCGGTGGTTAACTCTGGGGCCAACGTCCTGACTTTC CAISESVVNSGANVLTF
TRBJ2-7 - - TRBV4-3 TGCGCCAGCAGCCAAGATTTTGGGGACCGGGGGATCTACGAGCAGTACTTC CASSQDFGDRGIYEQYF
TRBJ1-6 - few TRBV18 TGTGCCAGCTCAGAAAAGGCCACTTCACCCCTCCACTTT CASSEKATSPLHF
TRBJ1-6 - - TRBV21-1 TGTGCCAGCAGCGTCCAGGGGCCCTTTAATTCACCCCTCCACTTT CASSVQGPFNSPLHF